These T cell receptor beta chains were read from a single sample in a study of blood T cell repertoires in COVID-19. Measured with immunoSEQ multiplex PCR; TCRdb has only the in-frame clones, and not every one. The sample includes about 110,000 clones, about nine tenths of them seen just once. Material: peripheral blood. The source of these receptors is a human donor in a cohort sampled during active COVID-19. The CDR3 runs from the conserved cysteine through the conserved F or W. D genes are given only for firm matches. Rows may omit the clone size; those that give it use once, few, many or a size class.

cdr3_aa cdr3_nt d_call j_call v_call clone_size
CASSYGQDRGKNEQFF TGTGCCAGCAGTTACGGGCAGGACAGGGGAAAAAATGAGCAGTTCTTC TRBD1 TRBJ2-1 TRBV6-2/TRBV6-3 NA
CASSERSGRSDIQYF TGTGCCAGCAGTGAGCGGAGCGGGAGGAGTGACATTCAGTACTTC TRBD2 TRBJ2-4 TRBV2 NA
CASSLVSGTSGRGADTQYF TGTGCCAGCAGCTTAGTCTCTGGGACTAGCGGGAGGGGCGCAGATACGCAGTATTTT TRBD2 TRBJ2-3 TRBV7-2 NA
CASSFLQGNTEAFF TGTGCCAGCAGTTTCCTACAGGGGAACACTGAAGCTTTCTTT NA TRBJ1-1 TRBV28 NA
CSAAGTDYEQYF TGCAGCGCGGCCGGGACAGACTACGAGCAGTACTTC TRBD1 TRBJ2-7 TRBV29-1 NA
CASSLQGRRGEKLFF TGTGCCAGCAGCCTGCAGGGGCGCCGGGGTGAAAAACTGTTTTTT NA TRBJ1-4 TRBV5-5 NA
CASKRRGQETQYF TGTGCCAGCAAAAGAAGGGGACAAGAGACCCAGTACTTC NA TRBJ2-5 TRBV21-1 NA
CASSLVRNRGLDNEQFF TGTGCCAGCAGCTTGGTCAGAAACAGGGGGCTCGACAATGAGCAGTTCTTC TRBD1 TRBJ2-1 TRBV5-4 NA
CASSQVLADEQFF TGTGCCAGCAGCCAAGTACTAGCGGATGAGCAGTTCTTC TRBD2 TRBJ2-1 TRBV3-1/TRBV3-2 NA
CASRTALNEKLFF TGTGCCAGTCGGACAGCACTCAATGAAAAACTGTTTTTT NA TRBJ1-4 TRBV27 NA
CASRDRGNYGYTF TGTGCCAGTCGGGACAGGGGAAACTATGGCTACACCTTC TRBD1 TRBJ1-2 TRBV6-5 NA
CASSLDPGNYEQYF TGCGCCAGCAGCTTGGATCCCGGGAACTACGAGCAGTACTTC NA TRBJ2-7 TRBV5-1 NA
CASSAQAGGGTEAFF TGTGCCAGCAGTGCTCAAGCAGGGGGTGGCACTGAAGCTTTCTTT TRBD1 TRBJ1-1 TRBV6-4 NA
CAIQGSLSGNTIYF TGTGCCATTCAGGGGTCCCTCTCTGGAAACACCATATATTTT NA TRBJ1-3 TRBV10-3 few
CASSGGVAGTSGQYF TGTGCCAGCAGCGGGGGGGTAGCGGGCACAAGCGGGCAGTATTTT TRBD2 TRBJ2-3 TRBV7-8 NA
CASRPPGVNIQYF TGTGCCAGCAGACCTCCGGGGGTAAACATTCAGTACTTC NA TRBJ2-4 TRBV7-2 NA
CASRRGTSSPDTQYF TGTGCCAGCAGGCGCGGGACTAGTTCACCAGATACGCAGTATTTT TRBD2 TRBJ2-3 TRBV6-6 NA
CASSLFGQGMDEQYF TGTGCCAGCAGCTTGTTCGGACAGGGGATGGACGAGCAGTACTTC TRBD1 TRBJ2-7 TRBV7-3 NA
CASSSPGTVQETQYF TGTGCCAGCAGCTCTCCCGGGACAGTACAAGAGACCCAGTACTTC TRBD1 TRBJ2-5 TRBV11-3 NA
CASSRQGRSYEQYF TGTGCCAGCAGCAGACAGGGGCGATCCTACGAGCAGTACTTC TRBD1 TRBJ2-7 TRBV13 NA
CASSQERETRREGLFF TGCGCCAGCAGCCAAGAAAGAGAGACACGAAGAGAAGGACTGTTTTTT NA TRBJ1-4 TRBV4-3 NA
CASSFQAPDYEQYF TGTGCCAGCAGCTTCCAGGCCCCGGACTACGAGCAGTACTTC NA TRBJ2-7 TRBV7-2 NA
CASPNLGGRGNQPQHF TGTGCCAGCCCGAATTTGGGGGGGAGAGGCAATCAGCCCCAGCATTTT NA TRBJ1-5 TRBV6-6 NA
CASSLQGQGVAEAFF TGTGCCAGCAGCCTACAGGGACAGGGGGTCGCTGAAGCTTTCTTT TRBD1 TRBJ1-1 TRBV7-9 NA
CASSRLADHNEQFF TGTGCCAGCAGTCGACTAGCGGACCACAATGAGCAGTTCTTC TRBD2 TRBJ2-1 TRBV28 NA
CASSLREAPYNEQFF TGTGCCAGCAGTTTAAGGGAGGCCCCCTACAATGAGCAGTTCTTC NA TRBJ2-1 TRBV28 NA
CASSQIGTYEQYF TGTGCCAGCAGCCAGATCGGGACTTACGAGCAGTACTTC NA TRBJ2-7 TRBV7-2 NA
CASSHGDSNSPLHF TGTGCCAGCAGCCACGGGGACAGTAATTCACCCCTCCACTTT TRBD1 TRBJ1-6 TRBV3-1/TRBV3-2 NA
CASSSEYPGLAGMKTQYF TGTGCCAGCAGCTCCGAATACCCGGGACTAGCGGGTATGAAGACCCAGTACTTC TRBD2 TRBJ2-5 TRBV28 NA
CASSPTGGGNTQYF TGTGCCAGCAGCCCCACAGGGGGCGGAAATACGCAGTATTTT TRBD1 TRBJ2-3 TRBV7-9 NA
CASSVEPGGAGGGNYGYTF TGTGCCAGCAGCGTAGAGCCTGGCGGGGCAGGCGGGGGTAACTATGGCTACACCTTC NA TRBJ1-2 TRBV9 once
CASSLVPRGSLNTGELFF TGTGCCAGCAGCTTAGTCCCCCGGGGGAGTCTTAACACCGGGGAGCTGTTTTTT NA TRBJ2-2 TRBV7-3 NA
CASSSGGRADTQYF TGTGCCAGCAGCTCCGGGGGGAGGGCAGATACGCAGTATTTT TRBD2 TRBJ2-3 TRBV7-3 NA
CASTKGASRTETQYF TGTGCCAGCACCAAAGGGGCCTCTCGCACGGAGACCCAGTACTTC NA TRBJ2-5 TRBV2 NA
CASSATNSGNTIYF TGTGCCAGCAGTGCAACTAACTCTGGAAACACCATATATTTT NA TRBJ1-3 TRBV7-3 NA
CASSQPGLGIYEQYF TGTGCCAGCAGCCAACCAGGACTAGGGATCTACGAGCAGTACTTC TRBD2 TRBJ2-7 TRBV3-1/TRBV3-2 NA
CASSDPSGGTGELFF TGTGCCAGCAGCGACCCTAGCGGGGGGACCGGGGAGCTGTTTTTT TRBD2 TRBJ2-2 TRBV9 NA
CATRPGQTAKDEQFF TGTGCCACACGACCGGGACAGACGGCTAAGGATGAGCAGTTCTTC TRBD1 TRBJ2-1 TRBV7-3 NA
CASSMGQGTQETQYF TGTGCCAGCAGCATGGGACAGGGTACCCAAGAGACCCAGTACTTC TRBD1 TRBJ2-5 TRBV9 NA
CASSIGQDTGELFF TGTGCCAGCAGCATTGGACAGGACACCGGGGAGCTGTTTTTT TRBD1 TRBJ2-2 TRBV5-6 NA
CASSSDSEREWSEQFF TGTGCCAGCAGCTCGGACTCGGAGCGGGAGTGGTCTGAGCAGTTCTTC TRBD2 TRBJ2-1 TRBV28 NA
CASSPGQGGSEQYF TGTGCCAGCAGTCCGGGACAGGGGGGTAGCGAGCAGTACTTC NA TRBJ2-7 TRBV21-1 NA
CASSLEGASGYTF TGTGCCAGCAGCTTAGAGGGGGCCAGTGGCTACACCTTC TRBD1 TRBJ1-2 TRBV11-1 NA